The T cell receptor beta chain under discussion was sequenced for a study of T cell repertoires in cytomegalovirus infection. Study context: Public TCR beta signatures marked donors with CMV infection and the matching HLA.

TCRdb analysed the reads with MiXCR anew, one entry per CDR3 protein. The data contain 800,000 to 950,000 distinct CDR3 sequences, approximately 30% of them singletons. Details on this clonotype: Its antigen is still unknown.

The length of the CDR3 is 19 residues. Germline loops: CDR1 LGHNA, CDR2 YNFKEQ. Trimming cost V 3 bases and J 3 bases; bases outside gene matches: 19. Sample: cultured CD8+ T cells from PBMCs, taken from culture after CMV antigen stimulation. This chain links TRBV4-2 with TRBJ2-7; 8 bases are shared with TRBD2. This receptor was obtained from a human donor in good health (CMV status not recorded). Some clones in this sample may be carry-over from other donors' samples. This CDR3 is CASSHDPGPGGGPIYEQYF. The CDR3 DNA sequence: TGTGCCAGCAGCCACGATCCCGGCCCTGGCGGGGGGCCAATCTACGAGCAGTACTTC.